These 29 T cell receptor beta chains were all obtained from the same sample, sequenced in a study of shared clonotypes between healthy human individuals. Sequenced by immunoSEQ multiplex PCR; TCRdb stores in-frame clones only, minus some. The sample consists of approximately 2.1 million clones, about 92% of them appearing once. Sequencing used naive CD4+ T cells from PBMCs. Indicated subset: CD45RA+ positively selected. The receptors originated from a man younger than 30 in good health. Some clones in this sample may be carry-over from other donors' samples.

The genes are TRBV25-1 and TRBJ2-7, with 7 nucleotides matching TRBD1. The CDR3 totals 12 residues. V lost 7 bases, J lost 7 bases, and 7 bases stayed unmatched. Germline V gene lookup returns CDR1 MGHDK and CDR2 SYGVNS. The CDR3 reads CASTDRVMEQYF. As DNA, the CDR3 is TGTGCCAGCACCGACAGGGTAATGGAGCAGTACTTC.

This chain joins TRBV5-4 and TRBJ2-7; 7 positions match TRBD1. Germline trimming cut 1 base from V and 2 bases from J; bases unmatched to any gene: 9. This CDR3 is built from 16 residues. CDR1 is SGHNT, CDR2 YYREEE, per germline (reference sequence). This chain's CDR3 is CASSLRAGTVAYEQYF. CDR3 nucleotides: TGTGCCAGCAGCTTGAGGGCCGGGACAGTAGCCTACGAGCAGTACTTC.

The rearrangement links TRBV6-5 to TRBJ2-7, with D perhaps matching TRBD2 (6 bases). Between the trimmed V and J ends, which lost 7 bases and 6 bases, there was a span of 19 bases. This CDR3 spans 14 amino acids. From germline, CDR1 is MNHEY and CDR2 SVGAGI. The CDR3 DNA reads as TGTGCCAGCATCTCCGACAGCGGGTTGCGCGAGCAGTACTTC. Its translation is CASISDSGLREQYF.

The chain has TRBV29-1 and TRBJ2-1; D gene uncertain. The germline CDR1 and CDR2 sequences are SQVTM and ANQGSEA. This CDR3 has 13 amino acids. V was trimmed by 1 base and J by 4 bases, leaving 8 bases between them. Written as DNA, the CDR3 is TGCAGCGTTGAAGGAGATATATACAATGAGCAGTTCTTC. Residues: CSVEGDIYNEQFF.

The gene calls are TRBV5-4 and TRBJ1-2; TRBD1 might be the D (5 bases). V lost 3 bases and J lost 4, with 28 bases in between. The CDR3 runs 19 residues. Germline CDR1 and CDR2: SGHNT and YYREEE (reference sequence). CDR3 protein: CASSSEVGVAGVHLYGYTF. CDR3 coding DNA: TGTGCCAGCAGCTCGGAAGTGGGGGTGGCTGGGGTCCATCTCTATGGCTACACCTTC.

This clone was counted once. The genes are TRBV19 and TRBJ2-7; TRBD1 matches at 7 bases. In germline, CDR1 is LNHDA, CDR2 SQIVND (reference sequence). The CDR3 extends over 14 amino acids. V trimming: 5 bases; J trimming: 7 bases; junction bases outside the gene matches: 11. CDR3 region: CASSPQMTGNEQYF. In DNA form, the CDR3 reads TGTGCCAGTAGTCCTCAGATGACAGGGAATGAGCAGTACTTC.

This sequence joins TRBV7-2 and TRBJ1-2; TRBD1 agrees at 12 bases. From germline, CDR1 is SGHTA and CDR2 FQGNSA. J gave up 8 bases and V 4 bases, and 11 bases lay outside the gene matches. This CDR3 is 16 amino acids long. The CDR3 sequence is CASSSSWGQGARGYTF. CDR3 nucleotides: TGTGCCAGCAGCTCGTCCTGGGGACAGGGGGCAAGGGGCTACACCTTC.

The V call is TRBV18, the J call TRBJ1-2, with D perhaps TRBD1 (5 bases). Germline assignment: CDR1 KGHSH and CDR2 LQKENI. Trimming stripped 0 bases from V and 8 bases from J, with 13 bases between. The CDR3 sequence is 14 residues long. The CDR3 DNA reads TGTGCCAGCTCACCACCGGCTGCAGGGTCCGGCTACACCTTC. Protein product: CASSPPAAGSGYTF.

Points on this clone: Distinct nucleotide sequences in the sample also encode this CDR3. CDR3 sequence reads: CASSSSGTGSYEQYF. The CDR3, as DNA: TGTGCCAGCAGTTCCTCCGGGACAGGCTCCTACGAGCAGTACTTC. The chain uses TRBV28 and TRBJ2-7; 8 bases align to TRBD1. The ends lost 4 bases at V and 0 bases at J; junction bases unmatched: 5. CDR3 length equals 15 residues. Germline lookup yields CDR1 MDHEN and CDR2 SYDVKM.

In this sample, this clone turned up once. The chain employs TRBV9 and TRBJ2-1, with no clear D. V dropped 0 bases and J dropped 9 bases, with 4 bases sitting between them. Germline lookup yields CDR1 SGDLS and CDR2 YYNGEE. The CDR3 sequence is 11 residues long. Here the CDR3 DNA reads TGTGCCAGCAGCGTAGGTCTTGAGCAGTTCTTC. It is translated as CASSVGLEQFF.

This chain joins TRBV10-2 and TRBJ1-2, with D tentatively TRBD1 (5 bases). Germline CDR1 and CDR2: WSHSY and SAAADI. The CDR3 runs 13 residues. V gave up 7 bases and J gave up 4 bases, with 13 bases separating them. CDR3 nucleotides: TGCGCCAGCATGGCCAGGGCGGGCTATGGCTACACCTTC. Translating it yields CASMARAGYGYTF.

The gene calls are TRBV5-4 and TRBJ2-5; TRBD1 or TRBD2 may be the D gene (5 bases each). Germline loops: CDR1 SGHNT, CDR2 YYREEE (reference sequence). The CDR3 is 15 amino acids. V gave up 4 bases and J gave up 7 bases, with 20 bases separating them. The CDR3 DNA is TGTGCCAGCAGCGTGGAACCCGGGGCCACCGGGACCCAGTACTTC. This gives the protein CASSVEPGATGTQYF.

This chain connects TRBV9 to TRBJ2-7; 9 bases fit TRBD2. The CDR3 sequence is 16 residues long. After removal of 4 bases from V and 5 bases from J, the junction contained 13 bases not matched to a gene. CDR1 and CDR2 from the germline V gene are SGDLS and YYNGEE. Written as DNA, the CDR3 is TGTGCCAGCAGCAAAGATCCCGGACTAGCGAGCCACGAGCAGTACTTC. Its protein is CASSKDPGLASHEQYF. Full variable domain (missing parts from reference TRBV9 and TRBJ2-7): DSGVTQTPKHLITATGQRVTLRCSPRSGDLSVYWYQQSLDQGLQFLIQYYNGEERAKGNILERFSAQQFPDLHSELNLSSLELGDSALYFCASSKDPGLASHEQYFGPGTRLTVT.

This clone was observed once. This rearrangement joins TRBV4-2 to TRBJ2-2, with 7 bases matching TRBD1. The CDR3 runs to 13 residues. Unmatched junction bases numbered 2, after V lost 4 bases and J lost 6 bases. Per germline, CDR1 LGHNA and CDR2 YNFKEQ. CDR3 nucleotide sequence: TGTGCCAGCAGCCGAGACAGGGCCGGGGAGCTGTTTTTT. Translation gives CASSRDRAGELFF.

Note on this clone: This sample includes further DNA sequences coding for the same CDR3. This rearrangement joins TRBV18 to TRBJ2-7, with 8 nucleotides matching TRBD2. The J segment lost 4 bases and the V segment lost 3 bases, leaving 5 bases of the junction unmatched. Germline assignment: CDR1 KGHSH and CDR2 LQKENI. The CDR3 has 14 amino acids. Here the CDR3 DNA reads TGTGCCAGCTCACCGGCGGGAGGCCCTTACGAGCAGTACTTC. It codes for CASSPAGGPYEQYF.

The chain is built from TRBV19 and TRBJ1-5; TRBD1 matches at 7 bases. This CDR3 contains 16 residues. The ends lost 7 bases at V and 4 bases at J; junction bases unmatched: 13. Germline V gene data show CDR1 as LNHDA and CDR2 as SQIVND (reference sequence). The CDR3 DNA reads as TGTGCCAGTACCCCTCGAGGGGACAGTGTGAATCAGCCCCAGCATTTT. Amino acid sequence: CASTPRGDSVNQPQHF. Based on the CDR3 plus reference TRBV19 and TRBJ1-5, the full variable domain is DGGITQSPKYLFRKEGQNVTLSCEQNLNHDAMYWYRQDPGQGLRLIYYSQIVNDFQKGDIAEGYSVSREKKESFPLTVTSAQKNPTAFYLCASTPRGDSVNQPQHFGDGTRLSIL.

The sample holds a few counts of this clone. The chain links TRBV29-1 to TRBJ1-1; D uncertain. In germline, CDR1 is SQVTM, CDR2 ANQGSEA. The CDR3 has 12 residues. Trimming stripped 7 bases from V and 6 bases from J, with 15 bases between. CDR3 loop: CSADRQKPEAFF. DNA for the CDR3: TGCAGCGCGGACCGGCAGAAACCTGAAGCTTTCTTT.

The J gene is TRBJ2-2, the V gene TRBV13; possible D gene TRBD1, 6 bases. Germline-derived CDR1 and CDR2 are PRHDT and FYEKMQ (reference sequence). V shed 7 bases and J shed 5 bases, with 23 bases lying between them. The CDR3 is 17 amino acids. The CDR3 DNA sequence: TGTGCCAGCATCCTCCTCCCCCGGTGGGGGCGGACCGGGGAGCTGTTTTTT. Its protein product is CASILLPRWGRTGELFF.

The rearrangement uses TRBV28 and TRBJ1-5, with D perhaps matching TRBD1 (6 bases). The CDR3 loop spans 15 amino acids. Trimming stripped 2 bases from V and 2 bases from J, with 10 bases between. Germline V gene lookup returns CDR1 MDHEN and CDR2 SYDVKM. The CDR3 region is CASSLVGARNQPQHF. CDR3 DNA sequence: TGTGCCAGCAGTTTAGTGGGGGCCCGCAATCAGCCCCAGCATTTT.

The rearrangement joins TRBV5-4 to TRBJ2-4; 9 bases agree with TRBD1. With 4 bases clipped from V and 1 base from J, the junction kept 9 bases outside the gene matches. This CDR3 has 17 residues. Germline V gene lookup returns CDR1 SGHNT and CDR2 YYREEE (reference sequence). The CDR3 sequence is CASSPGTGTAAKNIQYF. In DNA, the CDR3 is TGTGCCAGCAGCCCCGGGACAGGGACGGCGGCCAAAAACATTCAGTACTTC.

This clone appeared a few times. The chain joins TRBV2 to TRBJ1-5, with D uncertain. Germline V gene lookup returns CDR1 SNHLY and CDR2 FYNNEI. The CDR3 runs to 13 residues. V lost 5 bases, J lost 10 bases, and 15 bases lay in between. This CDR3 is CASSRVTKVPQHF. The CDR3 DNA reads as TGTGCCAGCAGTAGGGTGACTAAAGTTCCCCAGCATTTT.

The rearrangement uses TRBV6-5 and TRBJ2-3; D may correspond to TRBD1 or TRBD2 (5 bases each). This CDR3 is 15 amino acids long. The germline V gene encodes CDR1 MNHEY and CDR2 SVGAGI. V lost 5 bases and J lost 13, with 25 bases in between. Written as DNA, the CDR3 is TGTGCCAGCAGTCCCGAATCGGGACCCTGGAACCAGAAGTATTTT. Encoded protein: CASSPESGPWNQKYF.

The gene calls are TRBV5-4 and TRBJ2-3, with D possibly TRBD2 on 6 matching bases. Trimming shortened V by 2 bases and J by 6 bases, and 16 bases separated the two germline ends. The CDR3 totals 15 residues. Germline V gene sequence: CDR1 SGHNT, CDR2 YYREEE (reference sequence). The CDR3 loop is CASSFGGVREDTQYF. The CDR3 DNA reads as TGTGCCAGCAGCTTCGGCGGGGTCAGGGAGGATACGCAGTATTTT.

The chain links TRBV29-1 to TRBJ2-5; 9 positions match TRBD1. The junction had 7 bases not matched to a gene; V was cut back by 4 bases and J by 10 bases. The CDR3 totals 12 residues. Germline-derived CDR1 and CDR2 are SQVTM and ANQGSEA. The CDR3 loop is CSVADRGPVQYF. The CDR3 DNA reads as TGCAGCGTTGCGGACAGGGGCCCCGTCCAGTACTTC.

V gene TRBV13 combines with J gene TRBJ2-5; TRBD2 is a possible D gene (6 bases). The germline gives CDR1 PRHDT, CDR2 FYEKMQ (reference sequence). The CDR3 sequence is 17 residues long. V lost 0 bases and J lost 1, with 15 bases in between. CDR3 nucleotide sequence: TGTGCCAGCAGCTTAGGCCTACGACGGGGACTCCAAGAGACCCAGTACTTC. It is translated as CASSLGLRRGLQETQYF. Complete variable domain (other parts from reference TRBV13 and TRBJ2-5): AAGVIQSPRHLIKEKRETATLKCYPIPRHDTVYWYQQGPGQDPQFLISFYEKMQSDKGSIPDRFSAQQFSDYHSELNMSSLELGDSALYFCASSLGLRRGLQETQYFGPGTRLLVL.

The chain recombines TRBV4-1 with TRBJ1-6; 7 bases align to TRBD1. J was trimmed by 9 bases and V by 5 bases; bases with no gene match: 13. CDR3 length: 16 residues. CDR1 is MGHRA, CDR2 YSYEKL, per germline. The DNA of the CDR3 is TGCGCCAGCAGCTCAGGGGGTGGGGGAGTGAGTTCACCCCTCCACTTT. Its protein is CASSSGGGGVSSPLHF.

CDR3 residues: CASRSPLGQGTRGYTF. The CDR3 bases are TGTGCCAGCAGATCACCTTTGGGACAGGGAACAAGGGGCTACACCTTC. The rearrangement links TRBV11-2 to TRBJ1-2; 9 bases map to TRBD1. The germline gives CDR1 SGHAT, CDR2 FQNNGV. Germline trimming cut 6 bases from V and 8 bases from J; bases unmatched to any gene: 16. CDR3 length: 16 amino acids.

V is TRBV18 and J is TRBJ2-2; TRBD1 aligns across 8 bases. The CDR3 extends over 16 amino acids. CDR1 and CDR2 (germline): KGHSH, LQKENI. The V and J ends lost 4 bases and 2 bases, in that order; junction bases with no gene match: 6. CDR3 DNA: TGTGCCAGCTCACTTCAGGGGGCCCTAAACACCGGGGAGCTGTTTTTT. The encoded protein is CASSLQGALNTGELFF.

The chain joins TRBV30 to TRBJ1-1, with 9 bases aligning to TRBD1. V lost 1 base, J lost 0 bases, and 3 bases stayed unmatched. Germline V gives CDR1 GTSNPN, CDR2 SVGIG (reference sequence). This CDR3 comprises 15 residues. As DNA, the CDR3 is TGTGCCTGGAGTGATCGACAGGGGGTGAACACTGAAGCTTTCTTT. Translated, it gives CAWSDRQGVNTEAFF.